This entry lists 4 T cell receptor beta chains sequenced from one sample in a study of cytomegalovirus exposure and HLA in healthy donors. Amplification used 60 Vbeta primers and 13 Jbeta primers. The repertoire was sequenced with immunoSEQ multiplex PCR; TCRdb's copy has only in-frame clones and lacks some. This sample's table has 200,000 or so clones. The sequenced sample was PBMCs. These receptors were obtained from a boy aged 5-17 years in good health and CMV-seronegative.

The chain combines TRBV4-1 with TRBJ2-7, with D tentatively TRBD1 (6 bases). This CDR3 has 14 amino acids. CDR1 is MGHRA and CDR2 is YSYEKL in the germline V gene. V lost 6 bases to trimming and J lost 0 bases, with 12 bases between them. CDR3 region: CASRKQGTSYEQYF. CDR3 nucleotide sequence: TGCGCCAGCAGAAAACAGGGCACCTCCTACGAGCAGTACTTC.

The chain is built from TRBV30 and TRBJ2-3; 7 positions match TRBD1. The V gene end was trimmed by 6 bases and the J gene end by 2 bases; junction bases not matched to a gene: 8. This CDR3 region has 14 residues. Germline V CDR1 and CDR2: GTSNPN, SVGIG (reference sequence). CDR3 protein: CACTTTGHTDTQYF. As DNA, the CDR3 is TGTGCCTGTACTACGACAGGGCACACAGATACGCAGTATTTT.

The rearrangement joins TRBV7-2 to TRBJ1-2, with TRBD1 matching over 8 bases. CDR1 and CDR2 from the germline V gene are SGHTA and FQGNSA. CDR3 length: 15 amino acids. Trimming took 5 bases from V and 0 from J; bases not matched to a gene: 5. CDR3 in amino acids: CASSTGGSANYGYTF. The CDR3 DNA is TGTGCCAGCAGCACAGGGGGAAGCGCTAACTATGGCTACACCTTC.

The CDR3 protein is CASRIQGSNSPLHF. The CDR3 DNA is TGTGCCAGCAGGATACAAGGGAGTAATTCACCCCTCCACTTT. The chain combines TRBV27 with TRBJ1-6; no clear D gene. This CDR3 region has 14 residues. The V end lost 6 bases, the J end lost 6 bases, and 12 bases lay between the germline ends. Germline CDR1 is MNHEY and CDR2 is SMNVEV (reference sequence).